This entry describes one T cell receptor beta chain. Its antigen is unknown. This entry comes from a study of OX40 agonist ivuxolimab in advanced cancers. Overall study results and limits: Among expanded peripheral T cells, antigen specificity went undetermined. Average numbers of expanded clones were greater in CD8+ T cells than in CD4+. The CD4+ and CD8+ T cells in the blood had expanded clonally by week 6 at 0.1 to 3.0 mg/kg.

At baseline, cycle 4 day 1, and cycle 7 day 1, blood was sampled. Assay: immunoSEQ multiplex PCR; the TCRdb copy retains only in-frame clones and omits some. The data contain roughly 56,000 clones, about 84% of them singletons. This specimen was CD4+ or CD8+ T cells sorted from blood, taken in a trial of the OX40 agonist ivuxolimab. This clonotype was obtained from an adult with an advanced solid tumor such as melanoma, head and neck, liver or kidney cancer.

CDR3 sequence reads: CASSVTGGGGYTF. CDR3 DNA sequence: TGTGCCAGCAGCGTGACAGGGGGAGGGGGCTACACCTTC. The gene calls are TRBV4-2 and TRBJ1-2, with 9 bases aligning to TRBD1. From germline, CDR1 is LGHNA and CDR2 YNFKEQ. V lost 5 bases to trimming and J lost 8 bases; unmatched junction nucleotides: 6. The CDR3 extends over 13 amino acids.